What follows describes a single TCR beta chain. The antigen it recognizes is unknown. Base-call qualities are not available, and no considerably larger clone is one nucleotide away. RNA was extracted using the RNeasy kit, and about 0.45 to 1 ug of the RNA was reverse transcribed with random hexamers. The immunoSEQ multiplex PCR assay, which covers 54 Vbeta and 13 Jbeta segments, was used to amplify TCR beta CDR3 regions. To correct PCR amplification bias, a synthetic template baseline was used for both primer optimization and computational correction. In the source study's methods: Reads were annotated to V, D and J genes according to IMGT and were analyzed with immunoSEQ Analyzer, with only productive sequences retained. Clonality was calculated as one minus the Shannon entropy normalized by log2 of the number of productive unique sequences. Public and private clones were assessed among the 100 most prevalent clones of each patient and control. Susac-specific clones were defined as absent from healthy and MS cohorts, around 1,000 published viral clones and other ImmuneACCESS disease sequences. TCRdb trimmed public reads at Q25 via fastp, called clones via MiXCR and kept in-frame beta chains. Each entry merges the rows of one CDR3 protein and shows their most common DNA and genes. The V and J calls shown here were made by TCRdb, not taken from the authors' results. This sample gives 200,000 to 300,000 distinct CDR3 sequences in total; roughly 95% of them show up just once. The ten biggest clones cover 0.1% of the sample.

This sample stems from a study of CD8 T cells in Susac syndrome (dated by TCRdb to the late 2010s). In the study overall: Among the Susac syndrome patients who were sequenced, clinically active disease was present in more than five and clinical remission was observed in fewer than 10. Repertoire sequencing was used to test whether CD8+ T cell activation and differentiation in Susac syndrome was antigen driven. At blood withdrawal, Susac syndrome patients were therapy-naive, treated with corticosteroids (with IVIg additionally given to some), or treated with IVIg alone.

Peripheral blood CD8+ and CD4+ T cells from healthy donors, Susac syndrome patients and multiple sclerosis patients were profiled by high-throughput TCR beta sequencing. Recently defined diagnostic criteria for definite or probable disease were met by the Susac syndrome patients. Bulk CD8+ and CD4+ T cells were purified by magnetic negative isolation, while CD8+ TEMRA cells were enriched using FACS. Blood was collected in EDTA tubes and processed within 24 hours, with PBMCs isolated through density gradient centrifugation. PBMCs intended for TCR sequencing were cryopreserved in liquid nitrogen and were subsequently thawed in a 37 degrees C water bath. The sorted or isolated CD4+, CD8+ and CD8+ TEMRA cells had a purity of 90% or higher. V is shortened by 7 bases, J by 0 bases, and the region joining them spans 9 bases. CDR1 LGHNA and CDR2 YNFKEQ were looked up in the germline V gene. From the cysteine up to the phenylalanine, the CDR3 has a length of 14 residues. Only the CDR3 portion is preserved as DNA: 42 bases, with reading frame beginning at the first base.

Overall study results and their limits: No clonal expansion was detected in the CD4+ T cell repertoire of Susac syndrome patients. The TCR sequencing and HLA analysis was acknowledged to have included a relatively small number of individuals.

The chain uses TRBV4-2 and TRBJ2-2, with the D gene not clear enough to name. This clonotype originated in a human donor with Susac syndrome. Sample: CD4+ T cells from PBMCs. The bases read TGTGCCAGCAAAACGTTGCCGAACACCGGGGAGCTGTTTTTT. It is translated as CASKTLPNTGELFF.